These T cell receptor beta chains were read from a single sample in a study of human T cells and chemical hapten exposure. From the RACE reads, TCRdb called clonotypes with MiXCR, one entry per CDR3 protein. The sample has tens of thousands of distinct CDR3 sequences; 9.6% are singletons. The sequenced sample was whole blood, obtained in connection with sensitization to the hapten diphenylcyclopropenone (DPC). Source of these receptors: a woman aged 35 to 49 with alopecia areata. Some clones in this sample may be carry-over from other donors' samples. The CDR3 runs from the conserved cysteine through the conserved F or W. The D gene is left open where the match is weak. Clone size, where shown, is once, few, many, or a class for clones that have expanded.

>TRBD1|few|TRBJ2-7|TRBV20-1
CSASHGQGALDEQYF
TGCAGTGCTAGTCACGGACAGGGGGCTTTGGACGAGCAGTACTTC
>TRBD1|.|TRBJ1-2|TRBV12-3/TRBV12-4
CASSLTGRFYGYTF
TGTGCCAGCAGTTTGACAGGGCGATTCTATGGCTACACCTTC
>.|.|TRBJ1-5|TRBV30
CAWSTGTVVQPQHF
TGTGCCTGGAGTACCGGGACTGTCGTTCAGCCCCAGCATTTT
>.|many|TRBJ1-5|TRBV5-6
CASSLGAGGNQPQHF
TGTGCCAGCAGCTTGGGGGCCGGAGGGAATCAGCCCCAGCATTTT
>.|.|TRBJ1-1|TRBV3-1
CASSQGHLRAFF
TGTGCCAGCAGCCAGGGCCATCTTAGAGCTTTCTTT
>TRBD1|few|TRBJ1-5|TRBV6-1
CASIKDRRNQPQHF
TGTGCCAGCATAAAGGACAGGAGGAATCAGCCCCAGCATTTT
>.|.|TRBJ2-2|TRBV2
CASSDRGAGNTGELFF
TGTGCCAGCAGTGATCGGGGGGCAGGAAACACCGGGGAGCTGTTTTTT
>.|.|TRBJ1-6|TRBV5-1
CASSLVGQSSYNSPLHF
TGCGCCAGCAGCTTAGTCGGACAGAGCTCCTATAATTCACCCCTCCACTTT
>.|many|TRBJ1-1|TRBV12-3/TRBV12-4
CASTLGSGTVNTEAFF
TGTGCCAGCACCCTGGGATCGGGGACGGTGAACACTGAAGCTTTCTTT
>.|few|TRBJ2-3|TRBV5-4
CASSLAKYSRGTQYF
TGTGCCAGCAGCTTGGCCAAATACTCCAGGGGTACGCAGTATTTT
>.|few|TRBJ1-3|TRBV5-1
CASSPGGSSGNTIYF
TGCGCCAGCAGCCCAGGCGGGTCTTCTGGAAACACCATATATTTT
>.|many|TRBJ1-6|TRBV4-3
CASSQDGDNSPLHF
TGCGCCAGCAGCCAAGATGGGGATAATTCACCCCTCCACTTT
>.|many|TRBJ1-2|TRBV5-1
CASSPDRNNYGYTF
TGCGCCAGCAGCCCGGACCGAAATAACTATGGCTACACCTTC
>.|many|TRBJ1-5|TRBV3-1
CASSLTMSNQPQHF
TGTGCCAGCAGCCTGACTATGAGCAATCAGCCCCAGCATTTT
>.|.|TRBJ2-5|TRBV7-8
CASSSDKTTGRETQYF
TGTGCCAGCAGCTCCGATAAGACTACAGGGCGGGAGACCCAGTACTTC
>.|few|TRBJ2-3|TRBV3-1
CASSQDNRGGSTDTQYF
TGTGCCAGCAGCCAAGATAACAGGGGGGGGAGCACAGATACGCAGTATTTT
>.|many|TRBJ1-1|TRBV7-2
CASSLGQRIEAFF
TGTGCCAGCAGCTTAGGTCAGCGTATTGAAGCTTTCTTT